The 14 T cell receptor beta chains below come from one sample, sequenced in a study of shared clonotypes between healthy human individuals. Sequencing was performed with immunoSEQ multiplex PCR; in TCRdb, only in-frame clones are kept and a portion is missing. The sample has hundreds of thousands of clones; roughly 70% are singletons. Sequencing input: memory CD4+ T cells sorted from blood. Subset in this sample: CD45RA-negative fraction. The receptors shown here come from a woman under 40 in good health.

A word on this clone: This may stem from a read error, because a much larger clone lies one nucleotide away. This chain connects TRBV11-2 to TRBJ1-5; D is unresolved. Deletions cut 2 bases from V and 5 bases from J, with 7 bases between. CDR1 and CDR2 (germline): SGHAT, FQNNGV. There are 13 residues in the CDR3. In nucleotides, the CDR3 is TGTGCCAGCAGCTTAATGATGGATCAGCCCCAGCATTTT. It codes for CASSLMMDQPQHF.

The table lists this clone with a few counts. This chain joins TRBV5-1 and TRBJ1-2, with TRBD1 identical over 8 bases. The CDR3 spans 15 residues. With 3 bases clipped from V and 0 bases from J, the junction kept 4 bases outside the gene matches. The germline gives CDR1 SGHRS, CDR2 YFSETQ. The CDR3 loop reads CASSSGTGANYGYTF. CDR3 nucleotide sequence: TGCGCCAGCAGCTCAGGGACAGGAGCTAACTATGGCTACACCTTC.

The gene calls are TRBV4-2 and TRBJ2-5; TRBD2 matches 11 bases. The V gene's germline CDR1 is LGHNA and CDR2 YNFKEQ. The CDR3 contains 16 residues. With 4 bases clipped from V and 2 bases from J, the junction kept 6 bases outside the gene matches. CDR3 protein: CASSPSGTSGQETQYF. CDR3 sequence (DNA): TGTGCCAGCAGCCCGTCCGGGACTAGCGGACAAGAGACCCAGTACTTC.

The J gene is TRBJ2-1, the V gene TRBV5-6; no firm D call. V was pared by 0 bases and J by 8 bases, with 3 bases between. The CDR3 loop spans 11 amino acids. The germline gives CDR1 SGHDT, CDR2 YYEEEE. The CDR3 is CASSLEYEQFF. CDR3 in DNA: TGTGCCAGCAGCTTGGAATATGAGCAGTTCTTC. Variable domain in full (rest from reference TRBV5-6 and TRBJ2-1): DAGVTQSPTHLIKTRGQQVTLRCSPKSGHDTVSWYQQALGQGPQFIFQYYEEEERQRGNFPDRFSGHQFPNYSSELNVNALLLGDSALYLCASSLEYEQFFGPGTRLTVL.

The rearrangement links TRBV5-5 to TRBJ2-5; 15 nucleotides align to TRBD2. This CDR3 contains 16 residues. Germline loops: CDR1 SGHKS, CDR2 YYEKEE (reference sequence). The V and J ends lost 4 bases and 4 bases, in that order; junction bases with no gene match: 5. In nucleotides, the CDR3 is TGTGCCAGCAGCGGAACGGGACTAGCGGGAGGAGAGACCCAGTACTTC. This gives the protein CASSGTGLAGGETQYF. Full variable domain (remainder filled in from reference TRBV5-5 and TRBJ2-5): DAGVTQSPTHLIKTRGQQVTLRCSPISGHKSVSWYQQVLGQGPQFIFQYYEKEERGRGNFPDRFSARQFPNYSSELNVNALLLGDSALYLCASSGTGLAGGETQYFGPGTRLLVL.

The chain uses TRBV28 and TRBJ2-3, with D unclear. The germline V and J ends were trimmed by 7 bases and 9 bases, with 14 bases remaining between them. Germline V gene lookup returns CDR1 MDHEN and CDR2 SYDVKM. This CDR3 has 12 amino acids. In nucleotides, the CDR3 is TGTGCCAGCACAAAGGACCCGCGCACGCAGTATTTT. Amino acid sequence: CASTKDPRTQYF.

The chain couples TRBV5-1 to TRBJ2-3; TRBD2 is a possible D gene (5 bases). The CDR3 runs 15 residues. Germline-derived CDR1 and CDR2 are SGHRS and YFSETQ. With 1 base removed from V and 3 bases from J, the gap between germline ends came to 12 bases. The CDR3 is CASSLLGVETDTQYF. In nucleotides, the CDR3 is TGCGCCAGCAGCTTGCTCGGGGTCGAGACAGATACGCAGTATTTT.

V usage is TRBV7-2 and J usage is TRBJ2-7, with D tentatively TRBD1 (6 bases). The CDR3 contains 13 residues. V was shortened by 4 bases and J by 7 bases, with 14 bases between the two germline ends. In germline, CDR1 is SGHTA, CDR2 FQGNSA. Here the CDR3 reads CASSSWTAREQYF. In nucleotides, the CDR3 is TGTGCCAGCAGCTCCTGGACAGCCCGTGAGCAGTACTTC.

J is TRBJ2-7 and V is TRBV6-5; 10 bases align to TRBD1. Germline assignment: CDR1 MNHEY and CDR2 SVGAGI. Trimming at V came to 2 bases and at J to 5 bases, leaving 3 bases not matched to a gene. The CDR3 has 14 residues. CDR3 amino acids: CASSYLGQGNEQYF. The CDR3 bases are TGTGCCAGCAGTTACCTGGGACAGGGGAACGAGCAGTACTTC.

This clone was seen a handful of times. The same CDR3 can be traced to other DNA sequences in this sample. The gene calls are TRBV5-1 and TRBJ2-1, with TRBD2 identical over 7 bases. CDR3 length equals 15 residues. The junction had 2 bases not matched to a gene; V was cut back by 0 bases and J by 2 bases. Per the germline V gene, CDR1 is SGHRS and CDR2 is YFSETQ. Here the CDR3 DNA reads TGCGCCAGCAGCTTGGCCACTAGCGCCTACAATGAGCAGTTCTTC. Translation gives CASSLATSAYNEQFF.

The CDR3 is CATSRARGLSGETQYF. DNA of the CDR3: TGTGCCACCAGCAGAGCGCGCGGGCTATCCGGGGAGACCCAGTACTTC. The V gene is TRBV15, the J gene TRBJ2-5, with a weak D call TRBD2 (5 bases). Germline CDR1 reads LNHNV; CDR2 reads YYDKDF (reference sequence). This CDR3 contains 16 residues. Trimming left V 1 base short and J 5 bases short, with 17 bases between.

This clone was recorded a few times. The identical CDR3 is also encoded by other nucleotide sequences in the sample. The chain combines TRBV18 with TRBJ2-5; possible D gene TRBD2, 5 bases. Germline CDR1 reads KGHSH; CDR2 reads LQKENI. The CDR3 runs 13 residues. The ends were cut back, 2 bases at V and 2 bases at J, with 6 bases in the middle. CDR3 sequence (DNA): TGTGCCAGCTCACCAGGGGAGCAAGAGACCCAGTACTTC. Its protein is CASSPGEQETQYF.

Comments on this clone: In the same sample, other DNA sequences code for this CDR3. V and J are TRBV29-1 and TRBJ2-1; the D gene is possibly TRBD1 (5 bases). V lost 3 bases and J 0 bases, leaving 12 bases between the germline ends. Germline V gene lookup returns CDR1 SQVTM and CDR2 ANQGSEA. This CDR3 region has 15 residues. In DNA form, the CDR3 reads TGCAGCGTTGATGACAGCTCAGGCTCCTACAATGAGCAGTTCTTC. Protein: CSVDDSSGSYNEQFF.

This clone came up many times. The rearrangement uses TRBV5-1 and TRBJ2-7; 10 nucleotides match TRBD1. Germline CDR1 and CDR2: SGHRS and YFSETQ. The CDR3 has 14 amino acids. V dropped 3 bases and J dropped 4; count of bases not matched to a gene: 4. CDR3 bases: TGCGCCAGCAGCTGGGACAGGGGAGGTTACGAGCAGTACTTC. It codes for CASSWDRGGYEQYF.